The present TCR beta chain was sequenced within a study of beta chain features in type 1 diabetes. Regarding the study as a whole: TCRB repertoires of naive, central memory and Treg cells appeared more similar among patients than among healthy donors. Shorter TCRB CDR3s, moderately but significantly so, were found in Type 1 diabetes patients in all four CD4+ subsets. High-TCR-expressing cells could be over-represented by cDNA sequencing.

Expressed TCRB transcripts were sequenced because the isolated RNA had all been reverse transcribed beforehand. TCRdb's table, derived via immunoSEQ multiplex PCR, lists solely in-frame clones and lacks some. The profile shows about 450,000 clones, 10% to 12% of them singletons. Every donor had blood drawn once into heparin, roughly 0.11 L on average. As regards this clone: What it binds is not known.

Germline CDR1 reads SGHDT; CDR2 reads YYEEEE. The CDR3 is made up of 15 amino acids. V gave up 1 base and J gave up 0 bases, with 9 bases separating them. Specimen: naive CD4+ T cells from blood. The J gene is TRBJ2-3, the V gene TRBV5-6; either TRBD1 or TRBD2 may supply D (5 bases each). This clonotype originated in a woman under 30 in good health. The CDR3 DNA follows: TGTGCCAGCAGCTTGACCGGGACGAGCACAGATACGCAGTATTTT. It is translated as CASSLTGTSTDTQYF.